Only a few counts were recorded for the clone carrying this TCR beta chain. V was clipped by 4 bases and J by 4 bases; unmatched bases: 6. The CDR3 spans 15 residues. Germline loops: CDR1 SGDLS, CDR2 YYNGEE. In the original workflow: Amplification from reference gene primers served as the basis for estimated nucleated cell counts. Data came from immunoSEQ multiplex PCR; TCRdb stores just in-frame clones and leaves some out. The V and J calls and clone size are taken from that table; D and trimming were inferred from the DNA. The sample lists over 300,000 clones; nearly 90% were seen once. This entry belongs to a study of blood T cell repertoires in COVID-19. Study information: Samples of COVID-19 (acute and convalescent) were obtained from the United States, Italy and Spain. T cells, B-cell-depleted T cells, or PBMCs supplied cDNA or gDNA.

The sequence derives from a man between 18 and 35 years old with active or convalescent COVID-19. The sequencing input was peripheral blood. The V gene is TRBV9, the J gene TRBJ2-1; 9 bases fit TRBD2. CDR3 loop: CASSSAGGSYNEQFF. The CDR3 nucleotides read TGTGCCAGCAGCTCCGCGGGGGGGTCATACAATGAGCAGTTCTTC.